Following are 19 T cell receptor beta chains from one sample sequenced in a study of blood T cell repertoires in COVID-19. Libraries were prepared by immunoSEQ multiplex PCR; TCRdb keeps only in-frame clonotypes and omits some of them. The sample lists approximately 60,000 clones; approximately 84% were seen once. The sample comprised peripheral blood. The receptor set was obtained from a man aged 70-80 years with active COVID-19.

This chain uses TRBV4-1 with TRBJ1-1, with D uncertain. Germline assignment: CDR1 MGHRA and CDR2 YSYEKL. Trimming took 1 base from V and 11 from J, leaving 14 bases between them. This CDR3 is built from 13 residues. The CDR3 is CASSQGGSPRAFF. In nucleotides, the CDR3 is TGCGCCAGCAGCCAAGGAGGGTCTCCGAGGGCTTTCTTT.

V and J are TRBV7-2 and TRBJ2-2, with TRBD2 as a possible D gene (5 bases). Trimming removed 3 bases at V and 2 bases at J, with 13 bases between. CDR3 length: 16 amino acids. Germline loops: CDR1 SGHTA, CDR2 FQGNSA. For the CDR3, the DNA is TGTGCCAGCAGCTTTAACCAAGCGGTAAACACCGGGGAGCTGTTTTTT. Its protein is CASSFNQAVNTGELFF.

The rearrangement uses TRBV28 and TRBJ2-5; weak D call: TRBD2 (5 bases). The CDR3 has 15 residues. V was trimmed by 5 bases and J by 1 base, leaving 14 bases between them. Germline-derived CDR1 and CDR2 are MDHEN and SYDVKM. Written as DNA, the CDR3 is TGTGCCAGCAGTCCCCTAGCAGGCATCCAAGAGACCCAGTACTTC. Residues: CASSPLAGIQETQYF.

This clone was recorded only once. For the CDR3, the DNA is TGTGCCATCGCAGCGGGAGAGGGCCGGGGCGTAAATGAGCAGTTCTTC. It yields the protein CAIAAGEGRGVNEQFF. The chain is built from TRBV10-3 and TRBJ2-1; 8 bases match TRBD2. The J segment lost 7 bases and the V segment lost 8 bases, leaving 16 bases of the junction unmatched. The germline V gene has CDR1 ENHRY and CDR2 SYGVKD. This CDR3 has 16 residues.

J is TRBJ2-7 and V is TRBV4-2, with 9 nucleotides matching TRBD2. The CDR3 spans 16 residues. The junction had 8 bases not matched to a gene; V was cut back by 1 base and J by 4 bases. Germline-derived CDR1 and CDR2 are LGHNA and YNFKEQ. The CDR3 loop is CASSQGLAGNLYEQYF. The CDR3, as DNA: TGTGCCAGCAGCCAAGGTCTAGCGGGAAATTTGTACGAGCAGTACTTC.

CDR3 nucleotide sequence: TGTGCCTCCTCAGCGGGAGAGGCTGATGAGCAGTTCTTC. Translating it yields CASSAGEADEQFF. V gene TRBV30 combines with J gene TRBJ2-1; 8 bases match TRBD2. The CDR3 covers 13 residues. Trimming took 7 bases from V and 8 from J; bases not matched to a gene: 10. CDR1 is GTSNPN, CDR2 SVGIG, per germline (reference sequence).

This sequence joins TRBV4-2 and TRBJ2-7, with 16 bases matching TRBD2. Per the germline V gene, CDR1 is LGHNA and CDR2 is YNFKEQ. Losses at the gene ends were 2 bases for V and 5 bases for J; bases not matched to a gene: 9. This CDR3 contains 18 residues. The DNA for the CDR3 is TGTGCCAGCAGCCAAAATCCGGGACTAGCGGGAGGGTACGACGAGCAGTACTTC. It yields the protein CASSQNPGLAGGYDEQYF.

This chain uses TRBV5-8 with TRBJ2-3; 11 bases are shared with TRBD2. V was clipped by 0 bases and J by 3 bases; unmatched bases: 12. The CDR3 spans 19 residues. CDR1 and CDR2 (germline): SGHTS, YDEGEE. CDR3 bases: TGTGCCAGCAGCTTGGCCGGGACTAGCGGACTCTTTTGGACAGATACGCAGTATTTT. Protein: CASSLAGTSGLFWTDTQYF.

The genes are TRBV28 and TRBJ1-1, with D unresolved. Trimming stripped 5 bases from V and 0 bases from J, with 10 bases between. Germline CDR1 and CDR2: MDHEN and SYDVKM. The CDR3 consists of 14 residues. CDR3 in DNA: TGTGCCAGCAGTCCTCCCGGGATGAACACTGAAGCTTTCTTT. This sequence encodes CASSPPGMNTEAFF.

V and J are TRBV6-1 and TRBJ2-3; TRBD2 aligns across 9 bases. Germline V gene sequence: CDR1 MNHNS, CDR2 SASEGT. CDR3 length equals 15 residues. V shed 6 bases, J shed 4 bases, and the junction held 8 bases outside the gene matches. CDR3: CASRVAGAVADTQYF. In DNA, the CDR3 is TGTGCCAGCAGAGTAGCGGGAGCAGTCGCAGATACGCAGTATTTT.

V is TRBV6-5 and J is TRBJ1-6, with TRBD1 matching over 9 bases. The CDR3 is made up of 16 amino acids. With 4 bases clipped from V and 5 bases from J, the junction kept 6 bases outside the gene matches. From germline, CDR1 is MNHEY and CDR2 SVGAGI. The CDR3 region has the DNA TGTGCCAGCAGTTCTCAGGACAGGGGCCATAATTCACCCCTCCACTTT. Amino acids: CASSSQDRGHNSPLHF.

The V gene is TRBV19, the J gene TRBJ2-3; the match to TRBD1 covers 9 bases. Looked up from germline, CDR1 is LNHDA and CDR2 is SQIVND (reference sequence). The CDR3 spans 15 residues. V dropped 3 bases and J dropped 3; count of bases not matched to a gene: 4. This CDR3 reads CASSMDRGPTDTQYF. The CDR3 region has the DNA TGTGCCAGTAGTATGGACAGGGGCCCTACAGATACGCAGTATTTT.

This chain links TRBV5-6 with TRBJ1-2; no reliable D call. Trimming took off 0 bases at V and 1 base at J, with 4 bases between the two ends. This CDR3 comprises 13 residues. Germline lookup yields CDR1 SGHDT and CDR2 YYEEEE. Here the CDR3 reads CASSLVSNYGYTF. CDR3 coding DNA: TGTGCCAGCAGCTTGGTTAGTAACTATGGCTACACCTTC.

The rearrangement uses TRBV7-2 and TRBJ1-4, with 9 positions matching TRBD1. In germline, CDR1 is SGHTA, CDR2 FQGNSA. The junction had 4 bases not matched to a gene; V was cut back by 4 bases and J by 7 bases. The CDR3 totals 14 residues. The CDR3 DNA sequence: TGTGCCAGCAGCTCCGGGACAGGGCGTGAAAAACTGTTTTTT. Encoded protein: CASSSGTGREKLFF. Using reference TRBV7-2 and TRBJ1-4 for the parts outside the CDR3, the full variable domain is GAGVSQSPSNKVTEKGKDVELRCDPISGHTALYWYRQSLGQGLEFLIYFQGNSAPDKSGLPSDRFSAERTGGSVSTLTIQRTQQEDSAVYLCASSSGTGREKLFFGSGTQLSVL.

The rearrangement uses TRBV29-1 and TRBJ1-1; 7 bases align to TRBD1. Germline CDR1 is SQVTM and CDR2 is ANQGSEA. The J segment lost 9 bases and the V segment lost 8 bases, leaving 12 bases of the junction unmatched. The CDR3 consists of 12 residues. CDR3 in DNA: TGCAGCACCCTACAGGGGTACGAAAAAGCTTTCTTT. Translating gives CSTLQGYEKAFF.

The chain uses TRBV18 and TRBJ2-7; 9 bases are shared with TRBD1. V shed 1 base, J shed 3 bases, and the junction held 13 bases outside the gene matches. Germline loops: CDR1 KGHSH, CDR2 LQKENI. The CDR3 length is 18 residues. The CDR3 here is CASSPLNLQDRGLYEQYF. The CDR3 nucleotides read TGTGCCAGCTCACCACTTAACCTTCAGGACAGGGGTCTCTACGAGCAGTACTTC.

This rearrangement joins TRBV9 to TRBJ1-2, with 8 bases lining up with TRBD1. The germline CDR1 and CDR2 sequences are SGDLS and YYNGEE. The trim removed 5 bases at V and 2 bases at J, leaving 2 bases unmatched. This CDR3 comprises 13 residues. CDR3: CASSRDRNYGYTF. The CDR3 DNA sequence: TGTGCCAGCAGTCGGGACAGGAACTATGGCTACACCTTC.

V is TRBV5-6 and J is TRBJ2-5; D remains ambiguous. CDR1 is SGHDT and CDR2 is YYEEEE in the germline V gene. V lost 0 bases and J lost 3, with 6 bases in between. The CDR3 runs to 13 residues. CDR3 nucleotide sequence: TGTGCCAGCAGCTTGGTACAAGAAGAGACCCAGTACTTC. Translation: CASSLVQEETQYF.

The rearrangement uses TRBV12-3 or TRBV12-4 and TRBJ1-2, with 10 nucleotides matching TRBD1. This CDR3 contains 12 residues. V gave up 6 bases and J gave up 8 bases; unmatched junction bases: 3. Here the CDR3 reads CASRTGGLGYTF. In nucleotides, the CDR3 is TGTGCCAGCAGGACAGGGGGCCTAGGCTACACCTTC.